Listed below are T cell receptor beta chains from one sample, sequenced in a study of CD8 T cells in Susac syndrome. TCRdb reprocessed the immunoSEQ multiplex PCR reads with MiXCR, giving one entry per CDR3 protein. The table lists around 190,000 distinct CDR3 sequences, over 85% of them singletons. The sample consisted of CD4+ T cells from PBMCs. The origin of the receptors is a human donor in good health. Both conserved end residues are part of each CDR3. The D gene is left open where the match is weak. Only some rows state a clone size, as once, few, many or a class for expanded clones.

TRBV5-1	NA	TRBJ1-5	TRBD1	CASSQGTGRNQPQHF	TGCGCCAGCAGCCAGGGGACAGGGCGGAATCAGCCCCAGCATTTT
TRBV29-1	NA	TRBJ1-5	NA	CSVDTPGQPQHF	TGCAGCGTGGACACCCCAGGTCAGCCCCAGCATTTT
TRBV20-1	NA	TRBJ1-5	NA	CSAVTTDYSNQPQHF	TGCAGTGCCGTTACGACAGATTATAGCAATCAGCCCCAGCATTTT
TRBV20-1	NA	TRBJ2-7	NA	CSARPDRNEQYF	TGCAGTGCTAGACCCGACAGAAACGAGCAGTACTTC
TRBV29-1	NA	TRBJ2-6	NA	CSVAKGQGGANVLTF	TGCAGCGTTGCTAAGGGGCAGGGTGGGGCCAACGTCCTGACTTTC
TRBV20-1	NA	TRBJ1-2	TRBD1	CSAPPGTGYGYTF	TGCAGTGCTCCTCCCGGGACAGGCTATGGCTACACCTTC
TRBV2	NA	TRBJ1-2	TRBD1	CASSERQGNSGYTF	TGTGCCAGCAGTGAAAGACAGGGGAACTCTGGCTACACCTTC
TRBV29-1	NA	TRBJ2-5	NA	CSVEDTVDGETQYF	TGCAGCGTTGAAGACACAGTGGACGGAGAGACCCAGTACTTC
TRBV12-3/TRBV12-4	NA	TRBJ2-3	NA	CASRTGSTDTQYF	TGTGCCAGTAGGACCGGTAGCACAGATACGCAGTATTTT
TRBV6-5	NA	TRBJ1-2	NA	CASSRVDRGRDGYTF	TGTGCCAGCAGTCGGGTGGACCGGGGGAGAGATGGCTACACCTTC
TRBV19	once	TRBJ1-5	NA	CASTSDLQPQHF	TGTGCCAGTACCTCGGACCTTCAGCCCCAGCATTTT
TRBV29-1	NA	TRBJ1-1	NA	CSVGGHNTEAFF	TGCAGCGTTGGTGGGCATAACACTGAAGCTTTCTTT
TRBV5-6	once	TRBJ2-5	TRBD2	CASSWGGAGHETQYF	TGTGCCAGCAGCTGGGGGGGAGCGGGGCATGAGACCCAGTACTTC
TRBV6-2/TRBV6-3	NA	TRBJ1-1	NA	CASSYSMGIYTEAFF	TGTGCCAGCAGTTACTCCATGGGAATTTACACTGAAGCTTTCTTT
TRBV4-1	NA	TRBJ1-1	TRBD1	CASSQGDRENTEAFF	TGCGCCAGCAGCCAAGGAGACAGGGAGAACACTGAAGCTTTCTTT
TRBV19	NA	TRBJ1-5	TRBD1	CASSNDRGYQPQHF	TGTGCCAGTAGTAATGACAGGGGATATCAGCCCCAGCATTTT
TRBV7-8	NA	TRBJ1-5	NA	CASSSPEGELDSNQPQHF	TGTGCCAGCAGCTCTCCCGAAGGAGAGCTTGATAGCAATCAGCCCCAGCATTTT
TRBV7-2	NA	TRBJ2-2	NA	CASSTRPPGGGELFF	TGTGCCAGCAGCACCCGGCCCCCCGGGGGCGGGGAGCTGTTTTTT
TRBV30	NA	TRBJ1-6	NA	CAWQTGEGTPLHF	TGTGCCTGGCAGACGGGGGAGGGTACACCCCTCCACTTT
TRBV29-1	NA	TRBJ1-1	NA	CSVRRQGNTEAFF	TGCAGCGTTCGTCGGCAGGGGAACACTGAAGCTTTCTTT
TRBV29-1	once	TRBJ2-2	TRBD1	CSVRRDRDTGELFF	TGCAGCGTTCGGCGGGACAGGGACACCGGGGAGCTGTTTTTT
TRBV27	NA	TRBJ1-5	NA	CAAGQGRDQPQHF	TGTGCCGCAGGGCAGGGAAGAGATCAGCCCCAGCATTTT
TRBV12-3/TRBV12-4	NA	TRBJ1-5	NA	CASSLGRLIDQPQHF	TGTGCCAGCAGCCTCGGTCGTTTGATTGATCAGCCCCAGCATTTT
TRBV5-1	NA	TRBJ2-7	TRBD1	CASSSTGGRYEQYF	TGCGCCAGCAGCTCGACAGGGGGCCGCTACGAGCAGTACTTC
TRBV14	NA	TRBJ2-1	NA	CASNLPGGPYNEQFF	TGTGCCAGCAACCTCCCGGGGGGCCCCTACAATGAGCAGTTCTTC
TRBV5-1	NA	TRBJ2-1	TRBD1	CASSQGVYLFEQFF	TGCGCCAGCAGCCAGGGGGTTTACCTGTTTGAGCAGTTCTTC
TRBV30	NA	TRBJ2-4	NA	CAWTELGRGGSIQYF	TGTGCCTGGACCGAACTTGGCAGGGGAGGAAGCATTCAGTACTTC
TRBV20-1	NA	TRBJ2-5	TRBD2	CSALGGGETQYF	TGCAGTGCCCTGGGGGGGGGAGAGACCCAGTACTTC
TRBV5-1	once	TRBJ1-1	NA	CASSLATGASPEAFF	TGCGCCAGCAGCTTGGCGACAGGAGCTTCCCCTGAAGCTTTCTTT
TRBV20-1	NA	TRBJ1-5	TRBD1	CSAREGTANQPQHF	TGCAGTGCTAGAGAGGGGACAGCGAATCAGCCCCAGCATTTT
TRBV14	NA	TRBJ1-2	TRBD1	CASSQDLDRGGGYTF	TGTGCCAGCAGCCAGGACCTGGACAGGGGGGGCGGCTACACCTTC
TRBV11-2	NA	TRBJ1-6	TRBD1	CASSLEATGGNSPLHF	TGTGCCAGCAGCTTAGAAGCGACAGGGGGTAATTCACCCCTCCACTTT
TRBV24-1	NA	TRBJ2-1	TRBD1	CATSDRGPARHEQFF	TGTGCCACCAGTGACAGGGGGCCCGCTCGGCATGAGCAGTTCTTC
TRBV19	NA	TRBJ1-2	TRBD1	CASRYQQGSGYTF	TGTGCCAGTAGATACCAACAGGGGTCCGGCTACACCTTC
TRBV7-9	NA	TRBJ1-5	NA	CASSLGTGPSNQPQHF	TGTGCCAGCAGCTTAGGTACAGGACCTAGCAATCAGCCCCAGCATTTT
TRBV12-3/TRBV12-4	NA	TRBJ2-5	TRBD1	CASSPDRTRTQYF	TGTGCCAGCAGCCCGGACAGGACCAGGACCCAGTACTTC